The 16 T cell receptor beta chains below were found in one sample sequenced in a study of response to subunit inactivated influenza vaccine. TCRdb redid the calling of the RT-PCR reads with MiXCR, one entry per CDR3 protein. The data contain roughly 520,000 distinct CDR3 sequences, 25% of them singletons. The input for sequencing was CD4+ T cells sorted from PBMCs, taken 5 days after vaccination. The receptor set was obtained from a man aged 50 or older who received an inactivated influenza vaccine.

This clonotype has a handful of counts. The CDR3 DNA follows: TGTGCCAGCAGTTACTCTAGGGCAAAAATCCGGGACGAGCAGTACTTC. Its translation: CASSYSRAKIRDEQYF. The chain has TRBV6-2 or TRBV6-3 and TRBJ2-7; unclear D gene. The CDR3 covers 16 residues. V was trimmed by 0 bases and J by 5 bases, leaving 17 bases between them. From germline, CDR1 is MNHEY and CDR2 SVGEGT.

The chain is built from TRBV4-1 and TRBJ2-1, with D uncertain. Germline V gives CDR1 MGHRA, CDR2 YSYEKL. V gave up 1 base and J gave up 0 bases, with 10 bases separating them. The CDR3 contains 16 residues. CDR3 nucleotides: TGCGCCAGCAGCCAAGGACGGGCGAGCTCCTACAATGAGCAGTTCTTC. Translation: CASSQGRASSYNEQFF.

This clonotype was seen a few times. The junction does not match germline at one end; this may be a read error. As DNA, the CDR3 is TGCAGCATTGACAGGGACCCGAGCGTTGTCAGTACAGATACGCAGTATTTT. It codes for CSIDRDPSVVSTDTQYF. This chain links TRBV29-1 with TRBJ2-3, with 7 bases aligning to TRBD1. CDR3 length: 17 residues. CDR1 SQVTM and CDR2 ANQGSEA come from the germline V gene.

This clonotype was counted ten times or more. V and J are TRBV4-2 and TRBJ2-7; TRBD1 is a possible D gene (7 bases). The CDR3 is made up of 17 amino acids. CDR1 is LGHNA, CDR2 YNFKEQ, per germline. The ends were cut back, 1 base at V and 4 bases at J, with 20 bases in the middle. CDR3 coding DNA: TGTGCCAGCAGCCAAGGACAGGGCGCGGGAAATCGATACGAGCAGTACTTC. Its protein is CASSQGQGAGNRYEQYF.

The chain joins TRBV15 to TRBJ2-7, with TRBD1 identical over 8 bases. The V and J ends lost 1 base and 1 base, in that order; junction bases with no gene match: 9. This CDR3 is 17 amino acids long. Germline CDR1 and CDR2: LNHNV and YYDKDF (reference sequence). In DNA form, the CDR3 reads TGTGCCACCAGCAGAGCTTACCCCGGGACAGGTTCCTACGAGCAGTACTTC. It specifies CATSRAYPGTGSYEQYF.

In its sample, this clonotype was seen once. This chain joins TRBV4-1 and TRBJ2-2, with 8 bases lining up with TRBD1. Trimming removed 4 bases from V and 0 bases from J; junction bases left unmatched: 4. This CDR3 is built from 16 residues. In germline, CDR1 is MGHRA, CDR2 YSYEKL. This CDR3 reads CASSPLQGANTGELFF. CDR3 bases: TGCGCCAGCAGCCCCTTACAGGGGGCGAACACCGGGGAGCTGTTTTTT.

The V gene is TRBV7-2, the J gene TRBJ1-2; weak D call: TRBD1 (5 bases). CDR1 SGHTA and CDR2 FQGNSA come from the germline V gene. CDR3 length: 14 residues. V lost 5 bases and J lost 8, with 18 bases in between. DNA for the CDR3: TGTGCCAGCAGCCTTAACCCCAGGGTTGGCGGCTACACCTTC. Translating it yields CASSLNPRVGGYTF.

This clonotype was counted between two and nine times. V is TRBV6-5 and J is TRBJ2-7; D not certain. The CDR3 extends over 12 amino acids. V was trimmed by 9 bases and J by 3 bases, leaving 12 bases between them. The germline CDR1 and CDR2 sequences are MNHEY and SVGAGI. The CDR3 region is CASRNELYEQYF. CDR3 nucleotide sequence: TGTGCCAGTCGGAACGAACTCTACGAGCAGTACTTC.

This chain joins TRBV27 and TRBJ2-2; possibly TRBD1 for D (6 bases). The CDR3 loop spans 14 amino acids. Germline V gene sequence: CDR1 MNHEY, CDR2 SMNVEV (reference sequence). Deletions cut 7 bases from V and 6 bases from J, with 15 bases between. The CDR3 sequence: CASNRAGGSGELFF. The CDR3 region has the DNA TGTGCCAGCAACAGGGCCGGTGGGTCCGGGGAGCTGTTTTTT.

This chain links TRBV24-1 with TRBJ2-3, with D possibly TRBD1 on 6 matching bases. The CDR3 spans 17 residues. V was clipped by 2 bases and J by 5 bases, with 19 bases between them. Germline V gene data show CDR1 as KGHDR and CDR2 as SFDVKD. The DNA for the CDR3 is TGTGCCACCAGTGATTCTAAAATCCAGCAGGGGCTAGATACGCAGTATTTT. As protein: CATSDSKIQQGLDTQYF.

This clonotype came up a few times. V usage is TRBV10-3 and J usage is TRBJ1-1; D unclear. From germline, CDR1 is ENHRY and CDR2 SYGVKD. This CDR3 spans 13 amino acids. V was cut by 4 bases and J by 0 bases, with 6 bases left in between. This CDR3 is CAISGAVNTEAFF. The CDR3 bases are TGTGCCATCAGTGGGGCAGTGAACACTGAAGCTTTCTTT.

The table lists this clonotype with a few counts. For the CDR3, the DNA is TGTGCCAGCAGTTACCGGACGACAGATACGCAGTATTTT. This gives the protein CASSYRTTDTQYF. The J gene is TRBJ2-3, the V gene TRBV6-2 or TRBV6-3; D ambiguous. V was cut by 2 bases and J by 3 bases, with 6 bases left in between. The germline gives CDR1 MNHEY, CDR2 SVGEGT. The CDR3 spans 13 residues.

This clonotype was counted only a few times. This chain connects TRBV10-3 to TRBJ2-7; possible D gene TRBD1, 6 bases. This CDR3 has 14 amino acids. V dropped 6 bases and J dropped 0 bases, with 12 bases sitting between them. Germline assignment: CDR1 ENHRY and CDR2 SYGVKD. The CDR3 protein is CAISDRTYSYEQYF. The DNA for the CDR3 is TGTGCCATCAGCGACAGGACCTACTCCTACGAGCAGTACTTC.

The gene calls are TRBV20-1 and TRBJ2-3; 7 bases align to TRBD2. Per the germline V gene, CDR1 is DFQATT and CDR2 is SNEGSKA (reference sequence). The CDR3 contains 12 residues. The V segment lost 3 bases and the J segment 6 bases; nucleotides outside the gene matches: 3. CDR3 protein: CSARPREDTQYF. The CDR3 nucleotides are TGCAGTGCTAGGCCGCGGGAGGATACGCAGTATTTT.

The chain has TRBV7-9 and TRBJ2-5, with a tentative D call TRBD1 (6 bases). The CDR3 contains 14 residues. Germline assignment: CDR1 SEHNR and CDR2 FQNEAQ (reference sequence). V lost 1 base to trimming and J lost 5 bases, with 11 bases between them. CDR3 in DNA: TGTGCCAGCAGCTTAGGACAGGCGGTGGAGACCCAGTACTTC. It specifies CASSLGQAVETQYF.

In its sample, this clonotype was seen a few times. The chain joins TRBV2 to TRBJ1-4; D remains ambiguous. Germline lookup yields CDR1 SNHLY and CDR2 FYNNEI. This CDR3 comprises 11 residues. CDR3 in amino acids: CVSATNEKLFF. CDR3 sequence (DNA): TGTGTGTCCGCAACTAATGAAAAACTGTTTTTT.